The 16 T cell receptor beta chains presented below share a single source sample, sequenced in a study of blood T cell repertoires in COVID-19. TCRdb's table, derived via immunoSEQ multiplex PCR, lists solely in-frame clones and lacks some. The sample records around 300,000 clones, approximately 86% being singletons. Sequenced: peripheral blood. Every receptor here comes from a woman aged 25 to 45 who had recovered from COVID-19.

The CDR3 sequence: CASRPLSSYEQYF. The CDR3, as DNA: TGTGCCAGCAGGCCCCTGAGCTCCTACGAGCAGTACTTC. The gene calls are TRBV12-3 or TRBV12-4 and TRBJ2-7; no clear D. The CDR3 has 13 residues. The V gene lost 6 bases and the J gene lost 0 bases, with 9 bases spanning the gap.

A note on this clone: In the same sample, other DNA sequences code for this CDR3. The genes are TRBV7-9 and TRBJ2-5; TRBD2 aligns across 8 bases. This CDR3 spans 14 amino acids. Germline CDR1 reads SEHNR; CDR2 reads FQNEAQ (reference sequence). The J segment lost 2 bases and the V segment lost 2 bases, leaving 1 base of the junction unmatched. In nucleotides, the CDR3 is TGTGCCAGCAGCTTAATAGCGGGACAAGAGACCCAGTACTTC. This sequence encodes CASSLIAGQETQYF.

The rearrangement uses TRBV9 and TRBJ2-1; the D gene is possibly TRBD1 (6 bases). Germline CDR1 and CDR2: SGDLS and YYNGEE. The V gene lost 0 bases and the J gene lost 4 bases, with 11 bases spanning the gap. The CDR3 extends over 15 amino acids. CDR3 region: CASSVAGHPYNEQFF. The CDR3 DNA reads as TGTGCCAGCAGCGTAGCGGGACACCCGTACAATGAGCAGTTCTTC. Based on the CDR3 plus reference TRBV9 and TRBJ2-1, the full variable domain is DSGVTQTPKHLITATGQRVTLRCSPRSGDLSVYWYQQSLDQGLQFLIQYYNGEERAKGNILERFSAQQFPDLHSELNLSSLELGDSALYFCASSVAGHPYNEQFFGPGTRLTVL.

This chain links TRBV2 with TRBJ1-5; possible D gene TRBD1, 5 bases. Looked up from germline, CDR1 is SNHLY and CDR2 is FYNNEI. The CDR3 has 17 residues. The V gene lost 2 bases and the J gene lost 1 base, with 15 bases spanning the gap. CDR3 sequence: CASSERGRVGSNQPQHF. The CDR3 coding sequence is TGTGCCAGCAGTGAAAGGGGTAGGGTTGGGAGCAATCAGCCCCAGCATTTT.

This chain uses TRBV6-1 with TRBJ2-3; the D is unclear. CDR3 length equals 15 residues. V lost 2 bases, J lost 3 bases, and 12 bases lay in between. Germline lookup yields CDR1 MNHNS and CDR2 SASEGT. CDR3 sequence: CASSEIQMRTDTQYF. In nucleotides, the CDR3 is TGTGCCAGCAGTGAAATTCAGATGAGGACAGATACGCAGTATTTT.

This chain uses TRBV12-3 or TRBV12-4 with TRBJ2-1; D is perhaps TRBD1 (6 bases). CDR3 length: 13 amino acids. The ends were cut back, 3 bases at V and 8 bases at J, with 11 bases in the middle. DNA of the CDR3: TGTGCCAGCAGTTTCAGCAGGGGCGATGAGCAGTTCTTC. Residues: CASSFSRGDEQFF.

The chain links TRBV10-3 to TRBJ1-1, with 7 bases lining up with TRBD1. Trimming took 0 bases from V and 2 from J; bases not matched to a gene: 6. The CDR3 is made up of 16 amino acids. CDR1 ENHRY and CDR2 SYGVKD come from the germline V gene. CDR3 coding DNA: TGTGCCATCAGTGAGTCTGCAGGGGGTGGAAACACTGAAGCTTTCTTT. It yields the protein CAISESAGGGNTEAFF.

The rearrangement links TRBV13 to TRBJ2-5; 10 bases map to TRBD2. Germline V gene sequence: CDR1 PRHDT, CDR2 FYEKMQ (reference sequence). Trimming cost V 3 bases and J 1 base; bases outside gene matches: 11. The CDR3 runs to 18 residues. CDR3 sequence (DNA): TGTGCCAGCAGCTTCTTGGGTCTAGCGGGAGCCCTCCAAGAGACCCAGTACTTC. This translates into CASSFLGLAGALQETQYF.

The chain carries TRBV29-1 and TRBJ2-7, with TRBD1 identical over 7 bases. The V and J ends lost 6 bases and 2 bases, in that order; junction bases with no gene match: 7. The CDR3 totals 13 residues. Germline lookup yields CDR1 SQVTM and CDR2 ANQGSEA. The CDR3 coding sequence is TGCAGCGTGACGACAGGGAAGCCCTACGAGCAGTACTTC. This sequence encodes CSVTTGKPYEQYF.

The gene calls are TRBV6-5 and TRBJ1-5; no definite D call. The CDR3 contains 15 residues. Trimming removed 6 bases at V and 0 bases at J, with 12 bases between. The V gene's germline CDR1 is MNHEY and CDR2 SVGAGI. The CDR3 nucleotides are TGTGCCAGCAGAAGAGGGATTATTAGCAATCAGCCCCAGCATTTT. It translates to CASRRGIISNQPQHF.

The chain employs TRBV3-1 (or the pseudogene TRBV3-2) and TRBJ2-1; the D gene is possibly TRBD1 (5 bases). Germline assignment: CDR1 LGHDT and CDR2 YNNKEL (reference sequence). V lost 4 bases and J lost 0, with 10 bases in between. The CDR3 runs 15 residues. CDR3 sequence reads: CASSPRADSYNEQFF. As DNA, the CDR3 is TGTGCCAGCAGCCCCAGGGCGGACTCCTACAATGAGCAGTTCTTC.

This chain links TRBV18 with TRBJ2-3; perhaps TRBD1 as D (5 bases). Between the trimmed V and J ends, which lost 1 base and 4 bases, there was a span of 21 bases. The CDR3 runs 18 residues. Germline lookup yields CDR1 KGHSH and CDR2 LQKENI. This CDR3 is CASSPLVTQGKSADTQYF. The DNA of the CDR3 is TGTGCCAGCTCACCACTAGTAACCCAGGGAAAGTCGGCAGATACGCAGTATTTT.

The CDR3 loop reads CASSLTSGGNEQFF. The CDR3 nucleotides read TGTGCCAGCAGCCTGACTAGCGGGGGCAATGAGCAGTTCTTC. The V and J genes are TRBV9 and TRBJ2-1; 12 nucleotides align to TRBD2. In germline, CDR1 is SGDLS, CDR2 YYNGEE. Losses at the gene ends were 4 bases for V and 6 bases for J; bases not matched to a gene: 2. The length of the CDR3 is 14 residues. The complete variable domain, with remaining parts taken from reference TRBV9 and TRBJ2-1, reads DSGVTQTPKHLITATGQRVTLRCSPRSGDLSVYWYQQSLDQGLQFLIQYYNGEERAKGNILERFSAQQFPDLHSELNLSSLELGDSALYFCASSLTSGGNEQFFGPGTRLTVL.

V is TRBV21-1 and J is TRBJ2-1; the table's D gene call, TRBD1, was not cross checked with the DNA. TRBV21-1 counts as a pseudogene. The CDR3 contains 17 residues. The CDR3 protein is CAIRGQGTQSSYNEQFF. In nucleotides, the CDR3 is TGTGCCATTCGGGGACAGGGGACACAAAGCTCCTACAATGAGCAGTTCTTC.

The sample holds one count of this clone. The chain recombines TRBV10-3 with TRBJ2-7; the match to TRBD1 covers 9 bases. From germline, CDR1 is ENHRY and CDR2 SYGVKD. The length of the CDR3 is 13 residues. V shed 5 bases, J shed 4 bases, and the junction held 3 bases outside the gene matches. The CDR3 is CAISTGGGYEQYF. CDR3 DNA: TGTGCCATCAGTACAGGGGGCGGGTACGAGCAGTACTTC.

The J gene is TRBJ2-5, the V gene TRBV7-9; D unresolved. Germline CDR1 and CDR2: SEHNR and FQNEAQ (reference sequence). Trimming removed 9 bases at V and 5 bases at J, with 10 bases between. The CDR3 covers 11 residues. The CDR3, as DNA: TGTGCCAGTCGAGCCCTGGAGACCCAGTACTTC. It codes for CASRALETQYF.